A single sample gave rise to the 25 T cell receptor delta chains below, sequenced in a study of γδ T cells in repeated Plasmodium falciparum infection. TCRdb ran CATT on the multiplex PCR reads. The sample yields 85,000 to 100,000 delta-chain clones, 0.8% to 1% seen once. Flow sorting of PBMC yielded separate Vgamma9/Vdelta2+ and Vdelta2-negative gammadelta T cell populations for bulk repertoire analysis. Sequencing was done on a sample of gamma-delta T cells from blood. These receptors were collected from a pool of human donors (malaria-infected and uninfected, not separated).

Notes on this clone: The protein recorded in TCRdb matches a much larger clone and deviates from this DNA's translation at residue 16, suggesting a read error; the protein here is obtained by translating the DNA. The chain employs TRAV38-2/DV8 and TRDJ1; TRDD3 matches at 9 bases. TCRdb records no J gene; here it was assigned by comparing the DNA to germline. CDR1 and CDR2 (germline): TSESDYY, QEAYKQQN. CDR3 length: 23 residues. V lost 0 bases and J lost 0; bases outside the gene matches: 24. In DNA form, the CDR3 reads TGTGCTTATAGGAGCGCGTTCATCTCCTGGGGGATGCTCGCCCCCTCTTACACCGATAAACTCATCTTT. This encodes CAYRSAFISWGMLAPSYTDKLIF.

On this clone: A far larger clone is a single base away, which makes a read error likely. V gene TRDV1 combines with J gene TRDJ1, with D maybe TRDD3 (6 bases). The J gene, left out of TCRdb, was set here by checking the DNA against germline. The germline CDR1 and CDR2 sequences are TSWWSYY and QGS. The CDR3 totals 17 residues. CDR3 nucleotides: TGTGCTCTTGGGGATTTAAGGTACTGGGTTTACACCGACAAACTCATCTTT. This translates into CALGDLRYWVYTDKLIF.

This clone was counted a few times. This probably arose from a read error, given a far larger clone one base away. At the DNA level, this CDR3 is encoded by other sequences in the same sample as well. V is TRDV2 and J is TRDJ1, with a tentative D call TRDD3 (6 bases). The J gene was missing in TCRdb and was found by matching the end of the DNA to germline. The CDR3 is 22 amino acids. The germline gives CDR1 GEAIGNYY, CDR2 EKD. Trimming took 3 bases from V and 2 from J, leaving 36 bases between them. This CDR3 reads CACDPILAGDPSRVFDTDKLIF. CDR3 sequence (DNA): TGTGCCTGTGACCCCATTTTGGCTGGGGACCCTAGTAGGGTCTTCGATACCGATAAACTCATCTTT.

This clone was counted between two and nine times. TCRdb assigns this DNA the protein of a much larger clone, which departs from its translation at residue 7; this likely reflects a read error, and the protein shown comes from translating the DNA. This chain joins TRDV2 and TRDJ1, with 11 bases that match TRDD3. TCRdb lists no J gene, so it was determined here by aligning the DNA to germline. Germline assignment: CDR1 GEAIGNYY and CDR2 EKD. With 3 bases clipped from V and 3 bases from J, the junction kept 20 bases outside the gene matches. The CDR3 runs to 20 residues. The CDR3 nucleotides read TGTGCCTGTGACCCGCTTCATGTTACTGGGGGATATACTTCATCCGATAAACTCATCTTT. As protein: CACDPLHVTGGYTSSDKLIF.

This clone was seen only a few times. A far larger clone differs by one base, so this is likely a read error. Other DNA sequences within the sample encode an identical CDR3. The genes are TRDV2 and TRDJ1; 8 positions agree with TRDD3. Assignment of the J gene here rests on matching the DNA to germline, because TCRdb gives none. Per the germline V gene, CDR1 is GEAIGNYY and CDR2 is EKD. V was clipped by 2 bases and J by 0 bases; unmatched bases: 7. This CDR3 comprises 16 residues. The CDR3 spells CACDKSILGDTDKLIF. The DNA for the CDR3 is TGTGCCTGTGACAAGTCGATACTGGGGGACACCGATAAACTCATCTTT.

Only a few counts were recorded for this clone. TCRdb's protein for this DNA is that of a much larger clone and differs from the translation at residue 6, likely a read error; the protein shown is the DNA translation. The chain links TRDV1 to TRDJ1; D unresolved. The germline CDR1 and CDR2 sequences are TSWWSYY and QGS. V lost 4 bases to trimming and J lost 8 bases, with 5 bases between them. The CDR3 loop spans 10 amino acids. The DNA for the CDR3 is TGTGCTCTTGGGGTAGGGAAACTCATCTTT. Amino acid sequence: CALGVGKLIF.

This clone was detected only a few times. TCRdb has a much larger clone's protein, which differs at residue 3 from the translation of this DNA, likely because of a read error; what is shown is the protein translated from the DNA. This chain joins TRDV2 and TRDJ1, with 13 bases lining up with TRDD3. TCRdb supplies no J gene; here it was assigned by aligning the nucleotide sequence to germline. CDR1 is GEAIGNYY and CDR2 is EKD in the germline V gene. The CDR3 totals 19 residues. The DNA of the CDR3 is TGTGCCCGTGACTCCCGTACTGGGGGATACGCGATTACGGGTGATAAACTCATCTTT. It is translated as CARDSRTGGYAITGDKLIF.

The sample holds a few counts of this clone. A read error is likely here: a far larger clone is one base away. The sample carries other DNA sequences with the same CDR3. This chain connects TRDV1 to TRDJ1, with 7 bases identical to TRDD3. The J gene is not listed in TCRdb, so it was assigned here from a DNA match to germline. The trim removed 1 base at V and 2 bases at J, leaving 22 bases unmatched. From germline, CDR1 is TSWWSYY and CDR2 QGS. This CDR3 has 21 amino acids. The CDR3: CALGEPTPILGTRIGTDKLIF. The CDR3 bases are TGTGCTCTTGGGGAACCCACTCCGATACTGGGGACGCGAATTGGTACCGATAAACTCATCTTT.

This clone was found a few times. The TCRdb record carries a much larger clone's protein, which differs from this DNA's translation at residue 13; a read error is the likely cause, and the protein listed here is the DNA translation. No J gene was named, though the V gene is TRDV2; TRDD3 reflects the table's D call only, with no check against the DNA. Germline CDR1 is GEAIGNYY and CDR2 is EKD. The CDR3 extends over 15 amino acids. For the CDR3, the DNA is TGTGCCTGTGACACGGGGGAGAGGTACACCGATAAACCCATCTTT. Translating it yields CACDTGERYTDKPIF.

This clone was seen many times. The same CDR3 is also encoded by other DNA sequences in this sample. The chain carries TRDV1 and TRDJ2; 9 bases are shared with TRDD3. V dropped 0 bases and J dropped 0; count of bases not matched to a gene: 29. Germline V lookup: CDR1 TSWWSYY, CDR2 QGS. This CDR3 is built from 26 residues. CDR3: CALGELALPMKLGDSPSLALTAQLFF. The CDR3 bases are TGTGCTCTTGGGGAACTAGCGCTTCCTATGAAGCTGGGGGATTCTCCTTCCTTAGCTTTGACAGCACAACTCTTCTTT.

Details on this clone: This DNA's translation and the protein TCRdb lists, from a much larger clone, do not match at residue 9, likely due to a read error; the protein shown is translated from the DNA. This chain links TRDV1 with TRDJ1, with no clear D. TCRdb offers no J gene call, so here the DNA was matched to germline to obtain one. V was cut by 4 bases and J by 6 bases, with 27 bases left in between. Germline CDR1 TSWWSYY, CDR2 QGS. This CDR3 comprises 18 residues. The CDR3 spells CALGAKPFRRYAVNKLIF. The CDR3 DNA reads as TGTGCTCTTGGGGCAAAACCCTTTAGGAGATATGCCGTGAATAAACTCATCTTT.

A note on this clone: One base separates it from a far larger clone, so it is likely a read error. Other nucleotide sequences from this sample produce the same CDR3. This chain links TRDV1 with TRDJ1; 13 bases align to TRDD3. The J gene is absent in TCRdb and was assigned here via DNA matching to germline. Germline V gene sequence: CDR1 TSWWSYY, CDR2 QGS. The CDR3 covers 24 residues. V gave up 3 bases and J gave up 0 bases; unmatched junction bases: 25. CDR3 loop: CALGERDSLNHLLGDTVNTDKLIF. In DNA, the CDR3 is TGTGCTCTTGGGGAGCGGGACTCCCTAAATCATTTACTGGGGGATACGGTGAACACCGATAAACTCATCTTT.

This clone was seen a handful of times. TCRdb shows a much larger clone's protein in place of this DNA's translation, and the two differ at residue 13, likely through a read error; the protein shown is translated from the DNA. V and J are TRDV2 and TRDJ1; TRDD3 aligns across 7 bases. J was trimmed by 3 bases and V by 3 bases; bases with no gene match: 18. The CDR3 loop spans 18 amino acids. From germline, CDR1 is GEAIGNYY and CDR2 EKD. The CDR3 is CACDSLWGTHTSPDKLIF. The CDR3 DNA is TGTGCCTGTGACTCTTTATGGGGGACCCATACTTCCCCCGATAAACTCATCTTT.

With respect to this clone: Only one base separates this from a far larger clonotype, so it likely reflects a read error. At the DNA level, this CDR3 is encoded by other sequences in the same sample as well. This chain connects TRDV2 to TRDJ1; D gene unclear. In germline, CDR1 is GEAIGNYY, CDR2 EKD. V was clipped by 0 bases and J by 0 bases, with 10 bases between them. The CDR3 totals 15 residues. The CDR3, as DNA: TGTGCCTGTGACACCGCGTCCCGTAACACCGATAAACTCATCTTT. Protein sequence: CACDTASRNTDKLIF.

In this sample, this clone turned up a few times. For this DNA, TCRdb reports the protein of a much larger clone, which diverges at residue 10, most likely from a read error; the protein presented here is translated directly from the DNA. The gene calls are TRDV1 and TRDJ1, with D perhaps matching TRDD3 (6 bases). The CDR3 sequence is 15 residues long. Trimming took off 4 bases at V and 1 base at J, with 13 bases between the two ends. Germline V CDR1 and CDR2: TSWWSYY, QGS. This CDR3 is CALGGPMGGTDKLIF. The CDR3 nucleotides read TGTGCTCTTGGGGGACCGATGGGGGGCACCGATAAACTCATCTTT.

Concerning this clone itself: A far larger clone is a single base away, which makes a read error likely. Other DNA sequences in the same sample also yield this CDR3. The chain combines TRDV2 with TRDJ1; D uncertain. TCRdb does not report a J gene; here it was assigned by matching the DNA to germline references. Germline assignment: CDR1 GEAIGNYY and CDR2 EKD. CDR3 length equals 16 residues. Trimming removed 1 base at V and 0 bases at J, with 14 bases between. In DNA form, the CDR3 reads TGTGCCTGTGACACGGCTGGCCCCCCTTACACCGATAAACTCATCTTT. It codes for CACDTAGPPYTDKLIF.

This clone showed up many times. The same CDR3 is also encoded by other DNA sequences in this sample. The rearrangement uses TRDV1 and TRDJ1; tentative D call: TRDD2 (5 bases). This CDR3 comprises 20 residues. Germline V gene data show CDR1 as TSWWSYY and CDR2 as QGS. V was clipped by 1 base and J by 0 bases, with 24 bases between them. The CDR3 sequence: CALGEPYLVPNRAYTDKLIF. Written as DNA, the CDR3 is TGTGCTCTTGGGGAACCCTACCTCGTCCCAAACAGGGCGTACACCGATAAACTCATCTTT.

This clone showed up just a few times. With a far larger clone one base away, a read error is the likely cause. With the J gene uncalled, the V gene is TRDV2; TRDD3 was called by the table and not checked on the DNA. The CDR3 sequence is 17 residues long. Germline V gene sequence: CDR1 GEAIGNYY, CDR2 EKD. The CDR3 coding sequence is TGTGCCTGTGACACCGCGGGGGGTACATCCCTCACCGATAAGCTCATCTTT. Protein product: CACDTAGGTSLTDKLIF.

In its sample, this clone was seen a few times. Only one base separates this from a far larger clonotype, so it likely reflects a read error. Other DNA sequences within the sample encode an identical CDR3. This chain links TRDV1 with TRDJ1; D could derive from TRDD2 or TRDD3 (6 bases each). CDR1 is TSWWSYY, CDR2 QGS, per germline. There are 18 residues in the CDR3. The CDR3 is CALGEGSYLLGGRYKLIF. CDR3 DNA sequence: TGTGCTCTTGGGGAGGGGTCCTACTTACTGGGAGGCCGGTATAAGCTCATCTTT.

This clone was counted a few times. This may be a read error, as it is one base from a much larger clone. The chain joins TRDV2 to TRDJ1; tentative D call: TRDD2 (6 bases). Because TCRdb records no J gene, it was assigned here through a match of the DNA to germline. Per germline, CDR1 GEAIGNYY and CDR2 EKD. The CDR3 contains 17 residues. CDR3 in DNA: TGTGCCTGTGACGACCTCGTATCATCCTCCTACACCAATAAACTCATCTTT. Protein product: CACDDLVSSSYTNKLIF.

This clone was seen a handful of times. TCRdb has a much larger clone's protein, which differs at residues 12 and 15 from the translation of this DNA, likely because of a read error; what is shown is the protein translated from the DNA. The rearrangement uses TRDV1 and TRDJ2; unclear D gene. The J call is uncertain, as TRDJ1 better fits the DNA end. The germline CDR1 and CDR2 sequences are TSWWSYY and QGS. The CDR3 is 16 residues long. The CDR3 DNA is TGTGCTCTTGGGGAAGCTTTTTGTGATGGAACATCACAACTCATCTTT. Amino acid sequence: CALGEAFCDGTSQLIF.

There are many counts of this clone. The chain uses TRDV2 and TRDJ3, with a weak D call TRDD3 (6 bases). Germline V lookup: CDR1 GEAIGNYY, CDR2 EKD. Trimming shortened V by 6 bases and J by 0 bases, and 26 bases separated the two germline ends. The CDR3 extends over 21 amino acids. Here the CDR3 DNA reads TGTGCCTGTTTCCAACTGTTAGATACGGGCAGCAGCTCCTGGGACACCCGACAGATGTTTTTC. This codes for CACFQLLDTGSSSWDTRQMFF.

Concerning this clone itself: The TCRdb record carries a much larger clone's protein, which differs from this DNA's translation at residue 9; a read error is the likely cause, and the protein listed here is the DNA translation. CDR3 amino acids: CACDTVGDDGLTAQLFF. The DNA of the CDR3 is TGTGCCTGTGACACGGTGGGGGATGACGGCTTGACAGCACAACTCTTCTTT. The chain joins TRDV2 to TRDJ2, with TRDD3 identical over 8 bases. Germline matching of the DNA provided the J gene here, since TCRdb leaves it blank. The CDR3 runs 17 residues. Trimming cost V 1 base and J 2 bases; bases outside gene matches: 8. Germline V gives CDR1 GEAIGNYY, CDR2 EKD.

This clone occurred many times. A far bigger clonotype differs at one base, so this is likely a read error. Other DNA variants within this sample encode the same CDR3. The CDR3 DNA is TGTGCCTGTGACACCCCTGAGAGCTCCTGGGACACCCGACAGATGTTTTTC. It yields the protein CACDTPESSWDTRQMFF. The chain carries TRDV2 and TRDJ3; D gene uncertain. CDR1 is GEAIGNYY, CDR2 EKD, per germline. V was shortened by 0 bases and J by 0 bases, with 8 bases between the two germline ends. The CDR3 is 17 amino acids.

On this clone itself: TCRdb's protein for this DNA is that of a much larger clone and differs from the translation at residue 21, likely a read error; the protein shown is the DNA translation. Called V gene: TRDV1; the J gene was not called; no check of the table's D call, TRDD3, against the DNA was made. Germline V lookup: CDR1 TSWWSYY, CDR2 QGS. This CDR3 has 23 amino acids. CDR3 region: CALGELGPTRYWGIRSAADKPIF. CDR3 coding DNA: TGTGCTCTTGGGGAACTCGGACCTACCCGCTACTGGGGGATACGTTCGGCCGCCGATAAACCCATCTTT.